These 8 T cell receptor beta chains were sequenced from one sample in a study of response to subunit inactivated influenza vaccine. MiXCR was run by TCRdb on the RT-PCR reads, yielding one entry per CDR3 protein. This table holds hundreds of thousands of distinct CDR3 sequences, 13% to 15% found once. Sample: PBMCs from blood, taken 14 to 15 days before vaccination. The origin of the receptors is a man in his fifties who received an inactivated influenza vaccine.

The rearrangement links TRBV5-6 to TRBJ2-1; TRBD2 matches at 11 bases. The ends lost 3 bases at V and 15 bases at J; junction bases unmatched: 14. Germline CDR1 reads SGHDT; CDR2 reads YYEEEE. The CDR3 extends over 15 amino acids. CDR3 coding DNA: TGTGCCAGCAGCTCAGTGGTGAGACTAGCGGGGTTGCCGTTCTTC. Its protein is CASSSVVRLAGLPFF. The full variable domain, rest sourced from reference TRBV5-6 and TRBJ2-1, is DAGVTQSPTHLIKTRGQQVTLRCSPKSGHDTVSWYQQALGQGPQFIFQYYEEEERQRGNFPDRFSGHQFPNYSSELNVNALLLGDSALYLCASSSVVRLAGLPFFGPGTRLTVL.

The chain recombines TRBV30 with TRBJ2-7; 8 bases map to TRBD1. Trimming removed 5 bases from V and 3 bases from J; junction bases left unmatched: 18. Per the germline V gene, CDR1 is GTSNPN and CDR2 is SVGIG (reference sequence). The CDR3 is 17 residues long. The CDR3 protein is CAWGLKPNRGSLYEQYF. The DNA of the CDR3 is TGTGCCTGGGGTCTAAAACCCAACAGGGGGTCACTCTACGAGCAGTACTTC.

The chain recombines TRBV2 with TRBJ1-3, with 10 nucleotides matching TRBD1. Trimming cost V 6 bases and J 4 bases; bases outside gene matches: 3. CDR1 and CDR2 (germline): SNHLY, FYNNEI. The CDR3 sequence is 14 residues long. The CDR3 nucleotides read TGTGCCAGCAGCGACAGGGGGCGAGGAAACACCATATATTTT. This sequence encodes CASSDRGRGNTIYF.

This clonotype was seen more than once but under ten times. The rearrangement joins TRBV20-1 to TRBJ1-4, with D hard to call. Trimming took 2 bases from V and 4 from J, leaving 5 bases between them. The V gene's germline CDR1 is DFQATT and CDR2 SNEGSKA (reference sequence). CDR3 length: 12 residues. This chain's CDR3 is CSARKSNEKLFF. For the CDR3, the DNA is TGCAGTGCTAGAAAAAGTAATGAAAAACTGTTTTTT.

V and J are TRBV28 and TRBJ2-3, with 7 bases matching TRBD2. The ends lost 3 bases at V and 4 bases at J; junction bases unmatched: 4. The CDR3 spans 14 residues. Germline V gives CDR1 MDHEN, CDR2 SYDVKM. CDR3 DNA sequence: TGTGCCAGCAGTTTCTCGGCGGGAGCAGATACGCAGTATTTT. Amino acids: CASSFSAGADTQYF.

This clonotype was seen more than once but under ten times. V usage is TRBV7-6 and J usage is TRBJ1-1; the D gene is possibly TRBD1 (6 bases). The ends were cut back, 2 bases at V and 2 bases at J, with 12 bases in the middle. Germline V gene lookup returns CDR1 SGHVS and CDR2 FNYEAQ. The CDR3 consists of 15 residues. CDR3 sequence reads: CASSLTRTDNTEAFF. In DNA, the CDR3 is TGTGCCAGCAGCTTAACCCGGACAGATAACACTGAAGCTTTCTTT.

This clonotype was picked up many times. In DNA form, the CDR3 reads TGCGCCAGCAGCCAAGCGTTTGGGACGGGGGCGCTCAATGAGCAGTTCTTC. It encodes CASSQAFGTGALNEQFF. V and J are TRBV4-1 and TRBJ2-1; TRBD1 or TRBD2 may be the D gene (6 bases each). Looked up from germline, CDR1 is MGHRA and CDR2 is YSYEKL. With 1 base removed from V and 6 bases from J, the gap between germline ends came to 19 bases. The CDR3 loop spans 17 amino acids.

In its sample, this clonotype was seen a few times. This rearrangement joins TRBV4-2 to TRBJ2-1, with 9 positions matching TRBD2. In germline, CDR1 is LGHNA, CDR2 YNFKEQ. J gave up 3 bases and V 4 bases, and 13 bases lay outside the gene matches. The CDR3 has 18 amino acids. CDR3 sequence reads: CASSLTLGQLAGYNEQFF. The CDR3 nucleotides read TGTGCCAGCAGCCTAACTCTGGGGCAACTAGCGGGCTACAATGAGCAGTTCTTC.